The rows below give T cell receptor beta chains drawn from one sample of a study of CD8+CD57+ T cells in acquired aplastic anemia. TCRdb called the reads again in MiXCR, with one record for every CDR3 protein. Of around 130,000 distinct CDR3 sequences in the sample, around 46% were seen once. The specimen sequenced was sorted CD4+, CD8+, or CD8+CD57+ T cells (not recorded which) from PBMCs. These receptors were collected from a human donor in good health, serving as a control. Both conserved end residues are trimmed from each CDR3. The order of the fields is J gene, V gene, CDR3 protein.

J gene: TRBJ1-5; V gene: TRBV19; CDR3 protein: ASSPGTGEPQH
J gene: TRBJ1-1; V gene: TRBV2; CDR3 protein: ASSVDLGIPEAF
J gene: TRBJ1-2; V gene: TRBV11-2; CDR3 protein: ASSPQSRTGN
J gene: TRBJ2-3; V gene: TRBV10-3; CDR3 protein: ATSAGLADTDTQY
J gene: TRBJ2-7; V gene: TRBV15; CDR3 protein: ATSTSGTGVYEQY
J gene: TRBJ1-1; V gene: TRBV5-8; CDR3 protein: ASSPIRTVNTEAF
J gene: TRBJ1-2; V gene: TRBV19; CDR3 protein: ATTDRAYGYT
J gene: TRBJ2-5; V gene: TRBV20-1; CDR3 protein: SAYRETQY
J gene: TRBJ2-5; V gene: TRBV6-1; CDR3 protein: ASRIQGGRETQY
J gene: TRBJ1-1; V gene: TRBV7-9; CDR3 protein: ASSSHRVDTEAF
J gene: TRBJ2-6; V gene: TRBV7-3; CDR3 protein: ASSKSQVGSGANVLT
J gene: TRBJ2-6; V gene: TRBV11-2; CDR3 protein: ASSLGRGGGANVLT
J gene: TRBJ2-3; V gene: TRBV4-3; CDR3 protein: ASSQGYSDTQY
J gene: TRBJ1-1; V gene: TRBV29-1; CDR3 protein: SVDLGTEAF
J gene: TRBJ2-5; V gene: TRBV20-1; CDR3 protein: SARTSGTTSRETQY
J gene: TRBJ2-7; V gene: TRBV7-9; CDR3 protein: ASSLVGDEQY
J gene: TRBJ1-2; V gene: TRBV14; CDR3 protein: ASSQDPGRQGKIYGYT
J gene: TRBJ1-2; V gene: TRBV20-1; CDR3 protein: SALGQGANYGYT
J gene: TRBJ1-1; V gene: TRBV29-1; CDR3 protein: SEALSGNTEAF
J gene: TRBJ1-6; V gene: TRBV6-1; CDR3 protein: ASRLGTGQNSPLH
J gene: TRBJ2-7; V gene: TRBV25-1; CDR3 protein: AGVAGTGGEQY
J gene: TRBJ2-3; V gene: TRBV19; CDR3 protein: ASSSRDRDTQY
J gene: TRBJ2-6; V gene: TRBV4-1; CDR3 protein: ASSQAWGGNSGANVLT
J gene: TRBJ1-4; V gene: TRBV7-3; CDR3 protein: ASSSRQGGNEKLF
J gene: TRBJ2-5; V gene: TRBV7-8; CDR3 protein: ASSFGSGTKETQY
J gene: TRBJ2-5; V gene: TRBV20-1; CDR3 protein: STRGWGLAGGTGRTQY
J gene: TRBJ1-1; V gene: TRBV11-3; CDR3 protein: ASSLDEVRTEAF
J gene: TRBJ2-7; V gene: TRBV18; CDR3 protein: ASSPGRDSYEQY
J gene: TRBJ2-1; V gene: TRBV29-1; CDR3 protein: SATLTGDGVYYEQF
J gene: TRBJ2-7; V gene: TRBV11-2; CDR3 protein: ASSFGGRSEQY
J gene: TRBJ1-1; V gene: TRBV19; CDR3 protein: ASSGTRNTEAF
J gene: TRBJ2-7; V gene: TRBV15; CDR3 protein: ATSREAGAGNYEQY
J gene: TRBJ2-3; V gene: TRBV19; CDR3 protein: ASTSIGASDTQY
J gene: TRBJ1-2; V gene: TRBV5-5; CDR3 protein: ASSPTPGADGYGYT
J gene: TRBJ1-6; V gene: TRBV10-3; CDR3 protein: ATADRGSGGNSPLH
J gene: TRBJ2-1; V gene: TRBV11-1; CDR3 protein: ASSLRGGARCYNEQF
J gene: TRBJ1-2; V gene: TRBV10-1; CDR3 protein: ASRELDRGLHYGYT
J gene: TRBJ1-5; V gene: TRBV7-8; CDR3 protein: ASRATNNQPQH
J gene: TRBJ1-2; V gene: TRBV28; CDR3 protein: ASSNLNGYT
J gene: TRBJ1-1; V gene: TRBV14; CDR3 protein: ASSPQWQGYTEAF
J gene: TRBJ2-7; V gene: TRBV6-2/TRBV6-3; CDR3 protein: ASSRQDGASYEQY
J gene: TRBJ2-5; V gene: TRBV10-3; CDR3 protein: TTLPSGGRETQN
J gene: TRBJ2-2; V gene: TRBV12-3/TRBV12-4; CDR3 protein: ASSPGTGELF
J gene: TRBJ1-5; V gene: TRBV18; CDR3 protein: ASSPQGQNQPQH
J gene: TRBJ2-6; V gene: TRBV3-1; CDR3 protein: ASSQRQVYGANVLT